These T cell receptor beta chains were read from a single sample in a study of cytomegalovirus exposure and HLA in healthy donors. Assay used: immunoSEQ multiplex PCR; TCRdb lists only in-frame clones, some missing. The sample includes some 34,000 clones. Specimen: PBMCs. All receptors come from a middle-aged man in good health and CMV-seronegative. Each CDR3 is given with its conserved first and last residue. Each record gives: D gene, J gene, V gene, CDR3 protein, CDR3 DNA. D genes are given only for firm matches.

- TRBJ2-7 TRBV6-1 CASTDRQDSSYEQYF TGTGCCAGCACCGACAGGCAAGATTCCTCCTACGAGCAGTACTTC
- TRBJ2-6 TRBV30 CAWRSSGANVLTF TGTGCCTGGCGGAGCTCTGGGGCCAACGTCCTGACTTTC
- TRBJ2-5 TRBV20-1 CSASVLETQYF TGCAGTGCTAGTGTCTTAGAGACCCAGTACTTC
TRBD2 TRBJ2-1 TRBV2 CASRGLAGTAEQFF TGTGCCAGCAGAGGACTAGCGGGTACCGCTGAGCAGTTCTTC
- TRBJ1-3 TRBV5-6 CASSLLKRSSGNNIYF TGTGCCAGCAGCTTGCTAAAGAGGAGCTCTGGAAACAACATATATTTT
- TRBJ1-2 TRBV7-2 CASSSPDYGYTF TGTGCCAGCAGCTCCCCGGACTATGGCTACACCTTC
- TRBJ1-3 TRBV29-1 CSVGWGGSSGNTIYF TGCAGCGTTGGGTGGGGGGGTTCCTCTGGAAACACCATATATTTT
- TRBJ1-1 TRBV29-1 CSVPGQLAEAFF TGCAGCGTTCCGGGTCAGCTGGCTGAAGCTTTCTTT
TRBD1 TRBJ1-1 TRBV18 CASSLNDRTGRNTEAFF TGTGCCAGCTCACTGAACGATAGGACAGGGAGAAACACTGAAGCTTTCTTT
- TRBJ1-5 TRBV28 CASSLLRGPQHF TGTGCCAGCAGTTTATTAAGGGGACCCCAGCATTTT
TRBD2 TRBJ2-3 TRBV19 CASSLAGVTDTQYF TGTGCCAGTTCACTAGCGGGAGTGACAGATACGCAGTATTTT
- TRBJ2-2 TRBV28 CASMMPSVTGELFF TGTGCCAGCATGATGCCTAGCGTCACCGGGGAGCTGTTTTTT
TRBD1 TRBJ1-3 TRBV30 CAKSRGPGNTIYF TGTGCCAAGAGCAGGGGGCCTGGAAACACCATATATTTT
- TRBJ2-5 TRBV5-4 CASSLLGPQETQYF TGTGCCAGCAGCTTGTTGGGGCCCCAAGAGACCCAGTACTTC
- TRBJ1-5 TRBV7-2 CASSLFRGRNQPQHF TGTGCCAGCAGCTTATTCAGGGGCCGCAATCAGCCCCAGCATTTT
- TRBJ1-1 TRBV28 CASSVLLGALGMKDTEAFF TGTGCCAGCAGTGTCTTATTGGGGGCGCTAGGTATGAAGGACACTGAAGCTTTCTTT
TRBD1 TRBJ1-3 TRBV9 CASSSGQGEGTIYF TGTGCCAGCAGCAGCGGACAGGGGGAAGGAACCATATATTTT